This T cell receptor (beta chain) appears in the sequencing data of a study of human T cells and chemical hapten exposure. This clonotype came up many times. Documented time point: patch test 2, 6 weeks after DPC sensitization. Treatment in this sample: therapeutic diphenylcyclopropenone sensitization with weekly scalp DPC. V lost 10 bases to trimming and J lost 5 bases, with 19 bases between them. Germline values: CDR1 MDHEN, CDR2 SYDVKM. The CDR3 runs 14 residues. Using its own MiXCR run on the RACE reads, TCRdb lists one record per CDR3 protein. The data contain 350,000 to 400,000 distinct CDR3 sequences, about 6% of them singletons.

The chain carries TRBV28 and TRBJ2-3; D call uncertain. The source of this sequence is a woman younger than 30 with alopecia areata. Some clones in this sample may be carry-over from other donors' samples. The sample was whole blood, taken in connection with sensitization to the hapten diphenylcyclopropenone (DPC). The CDR3 loop reads CATANGRARDTQYF. The CDR3, as DNA: TGTGCCACCGCTAACGGCCGGGCCCGAGATACGCAGTATTTT.